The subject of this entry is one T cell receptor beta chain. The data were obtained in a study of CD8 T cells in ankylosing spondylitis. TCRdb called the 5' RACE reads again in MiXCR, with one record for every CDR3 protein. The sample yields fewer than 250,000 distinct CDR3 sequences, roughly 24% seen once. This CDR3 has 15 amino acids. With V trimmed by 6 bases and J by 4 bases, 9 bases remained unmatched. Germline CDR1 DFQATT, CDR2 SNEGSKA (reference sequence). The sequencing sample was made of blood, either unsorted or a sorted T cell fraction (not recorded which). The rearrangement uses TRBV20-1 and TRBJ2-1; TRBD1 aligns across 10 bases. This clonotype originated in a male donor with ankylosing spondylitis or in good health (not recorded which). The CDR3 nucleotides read TGCAGTGCGAATCTAGCGGACAGGGGGTACAATGAGCAGTTCTTC. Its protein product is CSANLADRGYNEQFF.